What follows are 13 T cell receptor beta chains derived from one specimen sequenced in a study of blood T cells in healthy people across ages. It was with a sample-barcoded 5' primer and a J-beta primer mix that a second PCR of roughly 7 to 12 cycles was run. MiXCR, run by TCRdb on the 5' RACE reads, gives a single entry per CDR3 protein. Of around 990,000 distinct CDR3 sequences listed, about two fifths are singletons. Sequencing used blood. These receptors all come from a man aged 18 to 29 in good health.

This clonotype was seen many times. V usage is TRBV7-2 and J usage is TRBJ1-2; TRBD1 aligns across 8 bases. Germline-derived CDR1 and CDR2 are SGHTA and FQGNSA. V shed 5 bases, J shed 6 bases, and the junction held 8 bases outside the gene matches. The CDR3 is 14 amino acids. CDR3: CASSRRQGPDGYTF. Here the CDR3 DNA reads TGTGCCAGCAGCCGTCGACAGGGGCCGGATGGCTACACCTTC.

The chain employs TRBV4-2 and TRBJ2-5; possibly TRBD1 for D (6 bases). This CDR3 spans 17 amino acids. The V gene's germline CDR1 is LGHNA and CDR2 YNFKEQ. The ends were cut back, 0 bases at V and 5 bases at J, with 19 bases in the middle. CDR3 nucleotide sequence: TGTGCCAGCAGCCAAGATCTTCGGCAGGGGATAGGGGAGACCCAGTACTTC. Protein: CASSQDLRQGIGETQYF.

A word on this clonotype: Mismatch with germline at one junction end may stem from a read error. The V call is TRBV12-5, the J call TRBJ2-1, with 11 bases that match TRBD1. In germline, CDR1 is LGHNT, CDR2 FRNRAP. This CDR3 has 16 amino acids. For the CDR3, the DNA is TGTGCTGGTGGTTTTTTAGGACAGGGGGCAAACAATGAGCAGTTCTTC. Residues: CAGGFLGQGANNEQFF.

This clonotype turned up a few times. The DNA for the CDR3 is TGTGCCAGCAGATCACGGGGACTAAGCTATGGCTACACCTTC. It is translated as CASRSRGLSYGYTF. The chain combines TRBV12-3 or TRBV12-4 with TRBJ1-2; maybe TRBD1 (5 bases). Trimming left V 6 bases short and J 4 bases short, with 15 bases between. The CDR3 consists of 14 residues.

This clonotype has just a few counts. The rearrangement uses TRBV4-3 and TRBJ2-1; D might be TRBD2 (5 bases). Germline CDR1 and CDR2: LGHNA and YSLEER. This CDR3 contains 15 residues. The V gene lost 3 bases and the J gene lost 8 bases, with 17 bases spanning the gap. The CDR3 is CASSHFFGGQDEQFF. The CDR3 DNA reads as TGCGCCAGCAGCCATTTTTTCGGAGGTCAGGATGAGCAGTTCTTC.

The CDR3 protein is CASSQELTSHTTNEKLFF. The CDR3, as DNA: TGTGCCAGCAGCCAAGAGCTAACCTCCCATACAACTAATGAAAAACTGTTTTTT. The chain links TRBV4-2 to TRBJ1-4; D is unclear. V was pared by 0 bases and J by 0 bases, with 14 bases between. The CDR3 is 18 residues long. Germline assignment: CDR1 LGHNA and CDR2 YNFKEQ.

This chain links TRBV20-1 with TRBJ2-5; D is unresolved. There are 13 residues in the CDR3. Germline CDR1 DFQATT, CDR2 SNEGSKA (reference sequence). V lost 4 bases, J lost 0 bases, and 9 bases lay in between. The CDR3 DNA reads TGCAGTGCTAAGGAACAGAACCAAGAGACCCAGTACTTC. Its protein product is CSAKEQNQETQYF.

This clonotype was observed a handful of times. The chain employs TRBV18 and TRBJ1-2; a possible D gene is TRBD1 (6 bases). The V gene lost 3 bases and the J gene lost 4 bases, with 15 bases spanning the gap. The CDR3 spans 15 residues. Germline V gene lookup returns CDR1 KGHSH and CDR2 LQKENI. CDR3 sequence reads: CASSPLMDRGYGYTF. The CDR3 coding sequence is TGTGCCAGCTCACCGCTAATGGACAGAGGCTATGGCTACACCTTC. The full variable domain, with the rest looked up from reference TRBV18 and TRBJ1-2, is NAGVMQNPRHLVRRRGQEARLRCSPMKGHSHVYWYRQLPEEGLKFMVYLQKENIIDESGMPKERFSAEFPKEGPSILRIQQVVRGDSAAYFCASSPLMDRGYGYTFGSGTRLTVV.

A single count supports this clonotype. CDR3 coding DNA: TGCAGTGCTAGAGGCGAGTATTCACCCCTCCACTTT. It codes for CSARGEYSPLHF. This sequence joins TRBV20-1 and TRBJ1-6; D is uncertain. Germline assignment: CDR1 DFQATT and CDR2 SNEGSKA (reference sequence). CDR3 length: 12 residues. Trimming cost V 1 base and J 8 bases, with 6 bases left between them.

This clonotype was observed at least ten times. The J gene is TRBJ1-1, the V gene TRBV7-8; 7 bases fit TRBD1. V was clipped by 4 bases and J by 5 bases; unmatched bases: 1. In germline, CDR1 is SGHVS, CDR2 FQNEAQ. This CDR3 has 12 amino acids. The CDR3 region is CASSSQGTEAFF. DNA of the CDR3: TGTGCCAGCAGCTCACAGGGGACTGAAGCTTTCTTT.

As for this clonotype: Relative to the germline gene, one junction end is altered; a read error may explain this. The chain has TRBV20-1 and TRBJ1-1; 7 nucleotides line up with TRBD1. The germline V gene encodes CDR1 DFQATT and CDR2 SNEGSKA (reference sequence). The CDR3 sequence is 16 residues long. The CDR3 loop is CGAPKGASWVNTEAFF. The CDR3 nucleotides are TGCGGTGCTCCCAAGGGGGCGAGCTGGGTGAACACTGAAGCTTTCTTT.

The genes are TRBV20-1 and TRBJ1-1; D is perhaps TRBD1 (5 bases). The CDR3 runs to 17 residues. V was cut by 2 bases and J by 2 bases, with 21 bases left in between. The germline V gene encodes CDR1 DFQATT and CDR2 SNEGSKA (reference sequence). The CDR3 region is CSARNIWGRGLNTEAFF. The CDR3 region has the DNA TGCAGTGCTAGAAATATTTGGGGTAGGGGACTTAACACTGAAGCTTTCTTT.

This chain joins TRBV9 and TRBJ2-3; no definite D call. The germline gives CDR1 SGDLS, CDR2 YYNGEE. CDR3 size: 12 residues. The germline V and J ends were trimmed by 6 bases and 3 bases, with 8 bases remaining between them. This CDR3 is CASNYETDTQYF. For the CDR3, the DNA is TGTGCCAGCAACTACGAGACAGATACGCAGTATTTT.